This T cell receptor beta chain was captured in a study of technical replicates of blood from four donors (TCRdb year 2017). Library generation was performed with the immunoSEQ multiplex PCR assay. TCRdb mirrors the immuneACCESS table, restricted to in-frame sequences. Some clones are absent from its copies; in checked studies, under half trace to an unresolved V gene, and the reason for the others is unknown. The sample table contains some 66,000 clones; only one count was recorded for 98% of them. The top ten clones comprise over 0.15% of the sample. Worth noting for this clone: Its binding antigen is unknown. Base qualities are not provided; no much larger clone lies one nucleotide away.

Trimming removed 0 bases from V and 10 bases from J, leaving 13 bases between the germline ends. Spanning cysteine to phenylalanine, the CDR3 consists of 15 amino acids. The sequence is cut down to CDR3 DNA, 45 bases in frame from base 1. Per the germline V gene (reference sequence), LNHDA is the CDR1 and SQIVND is the CDR2. Rearrangement joined TRBV19 to TRBJ1-6, with no D gene named confidently. The source of this sequence is a human donor in good health. Sequenced input: T cells isolated from PBMCs. In nucleotides, the sequence is TGTGCCAGTAGTATAGAGGCGGGTCAATGGTCACCCCTCCACTTT. The encoded protein is CASSIEAGQWSPLHF. Reference TRBV19 and TRBJ1-6 proteins supply the regions before and after the CDR3; the full variable domain is: DGGITQSPKYLFRKEGQNVTLSCEQNLNHDAMYWYRQDPGQGLRLIYYSQIVNDFQKGDIAEGYSVSREKKESFPLTVTSAQKNPTAFYLCASSIEAGQWSPLHFGNGTRLTVT.